The 21 T cell receptor beta chains given below trace back to one sample, sequenced in a study of T-cell memory formation after mild COVID-19 (dated by TCRdb to about 2021). Receptors were amplified or captured by 5' RACE. Data came from an Illumina NovaSeq 6000. TCRdb itself trimmed the public reads at Q25 with fastp, ran MiXCR and retained productive beta chains. Rows merge per CDR3 protein into single entries with the most common DNA and genes. The sample contains 70,000 to 95,000 distinct CDR3 sequences, roughly 13% of them found a single time. Roughly 40% of the sample comes from the top ten. Sequences were obtained from PBMCs or a T cell subset sorted from them (not recorded which). These TCRs come from a man aged 18-30 years who had mild COVID-19 (a few samples of this study predate the infection). The sample titles of this study are shuffled in the database, so cell type and time point are left out; the donor was told from shared clones.

The chain couples TRBV4-3 to TRBJ2-5; D not certain. The V end lost 0 bases, the J end lost 5 bases, and 19 bases lay between the germline ends. The length of the CDR3 is 17 residues. The germline V gene encodes CDR1 LGHNA and CDR2 YSLEER. CDR3 sequence reads: CASSQDRRTGGVETQYF. The CDR3 DNA sequence: TGCGCCAGCAGCCAAGATCGCCGGACGGGTGGGGTGGAGACCCAGTACTTC.

The V call is TRBV6-5, the J call TRBJ1-6; a weak D match, TRBD1 (6 bases). Germline V gene lookup returns CDR1 MNHEY and CDR2 SVGAGI. Trimming stripped 8 bases from V and 14 bases from J, with 13 bases between. The CDR3 runs 11 residues. DNA of the CDR3: TGTGCCAGCGGACGACAGGCATCCCTCCACTTT. The encoded protein is CASGRQASLHF.

This rearrangement joins TRBV20-1 to TRBJ1-2; D is possibly TRBD1 (5 bases). With 6 bases removed from V and 2 bases from J, the gap between germline ends came to 10 bases. This CDR3 has 12 residues. The germline CDR1 and CDR2 sequences are DFQATT and SNEGSKA (reference sequence). Here the CDR3 reads CSAPRENYGYTF. CDR3 nucleotide sequence: TGCAGTGCCCCCAGGGAAAACTATGGCTACACCTTC.

The rearrangement links TRBV29-1 to TRBJ2-2; 7 nucleotides align to TRBD1. Looked up from germline, CDR1 is SQVTM and CDR2 is ANQGSEA. V lost 7 bases and J lost 7; bases outside the gene matches: 6. The CDR3 totals 12 residues. The CDR3 coding sequence is TGCAGCGCCCGACAGGGCGGCGGGGAGCTGTTTTTT. Encoded protein: CSARQGGGELFF.

This clonotype was seen a few times. The gene calls are TRBV15 and TRBJ1-1; D remains unclear. Germline CDR1 reads LNHNV; CDR2 reads YYDKDF (reference sequence). Trimming cost V 0 bases and J 1 base, with 6 bases left between them. CDR3 size: 14 residues. CDR3: CATSRDLGNTEAFF. CDR3 sequence (DNA): TGTGCCACCAGCAGAGATTTGGGGAACACTGAAGCTTTCTTT. The whole variable domain, filled in from reference TRBV15 and TRBJ1-1, reads DAMVIQNPRYQVTQFGKPVTLSCSQTLNHNVMYWYQQKSSQAPKLLFHYYDKDFNNEADTPDNFQSRRPNTSFCFLDIRSPGLGDTAMYLCATSRDLGNTEAFFGQGTRLTVV.

This chain uses TRBV7-8 with TRBJ2-1, with a possible D match to TRBD2 (7 bases). Germline lookup yields CDR1 SGHVS and CDR2 FQNEAQ. CDR3 length: 13 residues. The V end lost 5 bases, the J end lost 8 bases, and 13 bases lay between the germline ends. CDR3 region: CASSGGRGHEQFF. As DNA, the CDR3 is TGTGCCAGCAGCGGCGGGCGGGGGCATGAGCAGTTCTTC.

V usage is TRBV29-1 and J usage is TRBJ2-7; no reliable D call. CDR1 and CDR2 (germline): SQVTM, ANQGSEA. V lost 5 bases and J lost 1, with 9 bases in between. This CDR3 has 12 amino acids. The CDR3 protein is CSVLGLSYEQYV. CDR3 DNA: TGCAGCGTTTTGGGGTTATCCTACGAGCAGTACGTC.

The rearrangement uses TRBV4-1 and TRBJ1-4; D ambiguous. Germline V gene lookup returns CDR1 MGHRA and CDR2 YSYEKL. Trimming shortened V by 3 bases and J by 5 bases, and 10 bases separated the two germline ends. The CDR3 totals 14 residues. The CDR3 is CASSHPNSNEKLFF. The DNA of the CDR3 is TGCGCCAGCAGCCACCCCAATTCGAATGAAAAACTGTTTTTT.

This clonotype was observed a few times. The gene calls are TRBV4-3 and TRBJ2-2; TRBD2 might be the D (6 bases). V lost 4 bases, J lost 4 bases, and 16 bases lay in between. The CDR3 runs to 16 residues. Germline V lookup: CDR1 LGHNA, CDR2 YSLEER. Written as DNA, the CDR3 is TGCGCCAGCAGCCCAGGCCGGGGGTTTGTCACCGGGGAGCTGTTTTTT. This codes for CASSPGRGFVTGELFF.

Only a few counts were recorded for this clonotype. V and J are TRBV7-9 and TRBJ1-1; D is unresolved. V lost 5 bases and J lost 7, with 14 bases in between. The germline V gene encodes CDR1 SEHNR and CDR2 FQNEAQ (reference sequence). The CDR3 is made up of 13 amino acids. The CDR3 DNA follows: TGTGCCAGCAGCACGGTAGGGCCGGATGAAGCTTTCTTT. This translates into CASSTVGPDEAFF.

This clonotype has a handful of counts. The chain is built from TRBV12-3 or TRBV12-4 and TRBJ1-1; D is unclear. CDR3 length equals 14 residues. Trimming pared 5 bases from V and 11 bases from J, leaving 21 bases between. The CDR3 sequence is CASSPPPLDKGAFF. In DNA, the CDR3 is TGTGCCAGCAGTCCCCCCCCTCTCGACAAGGGCGCTTTCTTT.

This chain connects TRBV7-3 to TRBJ2-5, with TRBD2 matching over 8 bases. The length of the CDR3 is 14 residues. The trim removed 5 bases at V and 5 bases at J, leaving 7 bases unmatched. Germline CDR1 and CDR2: SGHTA and FQGTGA. Here the CDR3 reads CASSPGGPLETQYF. CDR3 nucleotide sequence: TGTGCCAGCAGCCCGGGGGGGCCCTTGGAGACCCAGTACTTC.

Many counts were recorded for this clonotype. The chain couples TRBV29-1 to TRBJ2-2; D remains unclear. The CDR3 is made up of 13 amino acids. Germline-derived CDR1 and CDR2 are SQVTM and ANQGSEA. V was pared by 2 bases and J by 4 bases, with 8 bases between. CDR3 loop: CSVEMVGTGELFF. As DNA, the CDR3 is TGCAGCGTTGAAATGGTTGGCACCGGGGAGCTGTTTTTT.

The CDR3, as DNA: TGTGCCTGGGAAGTGGACAGGGTGGGGGAGCAGTACTTC. Protein product: CAWEVDRVGEQYF. The chain uses TRBV30 and TRBJ2-7; 8 bases match TRBD1. V lost 5 bases, J lost 7 bases, and 10 bases stayed unmatched. CDR3 length equals 13 residues. In germline, CDR1 is GTSNPN, CDR2 SVGIG (reference sequence). The full variable domain, with the rest looked up from reference TRBV30 and TRBJ2-7, is SQTIHQWPATLVQPVGSPLSLECTVEGTSNPNLYWYRQAAGRGLQLLFYSVGIGQISSEVPQNLSASRPQDRQFILSSKKLLLSDSGFYLCAWEVDRVGEQYFGPGTRLTVT.

V and J are TRBV6-5 and TRBJ1-5; D possibly corresponds to TRBD1 (5 bases). Germline V gene lookup returns CDR1 MNHEY and CDR2 SVGAGI. Between the trimmed V and J ends, which lost 0 bases and 7 bases, there was a span of 13 bases. The CDR3 runs to 15 residues. The CDR3 loop reads CASSYSRRGGQPQHF. CDR3 coding DNA: TGTGCCAGCAGTTACTCGAGAAGGGGTGGACAGCCCCAGCATTTT.

This clonotype was recorded a few times. The chain couples TRBV20-1 to TRBJ2-3; D remains unclear. Germline V lookup: CDR1 DFQATT, CDR2 SNEGSKA (reference sequence). CDR3 length: 14 amino acids. V was shortened by 4 bases and J by 5 bases, with 16 bases between the two germline ends. In nucleotides, the CDR3 is TGCAGTGCTAAACACCCGAATATACTAGATACGCAGTATTTT. Its protein product is CSAKHPNILDTQYF.

This chain links TRBV25-1 with TRBJ1-2; no firm D call. V lost 7 bases to trimming and J lost 4 bases, with 16 bases between them. This CDR3 has 14 amino acids. Germline V gives CDR1 MGHDK, CDR2 SYGVNS. DNA for the CDR3: TGTGCCAGCACAAACAGTGGGCAGACCTATGGCTACACCTTC. Encoded protein: CASTNSGQTYGYTF.

The rearrangement joins TRBV12-3 or TRBV12-4 to TRBJ1-2; no reliable D call. The CDR3 length is 13 residues. V was pared by 6 bases and J by 7 bases, with 15 bases between. This CDR3 is CASSFIGWGGYTF. DNA of the CDR3: TGTGCCAGCAGCTTTATTGGGTGGGGTGGCTACACCTTC.

The chain links TRBV24-1 to TRBJ1-5; no firm D call. From germline, CDR1 is KGHDR and CDR2 SFDVKD. This CDR3 contains 11 residues. V was pared by 9 bases and J by 3 bases, with 5 bases between. CDR3 DNA: TGTGCCACCGGAGTCAATCAGCCCCAGCATTTT. It specifies CATGVNQPQHF.

The chain employs TRBV28 and TRBJ2-7; TRBD1 matches 7 bases. J was trimmed by 5 bases and V by 6 bases; bases with no gene match: 10. The germline CDR1 and CDR2 sequences are MDHEN and SYDVKM. CDR3 length: 14 amino acids. The CDR3 sequence is CASSSNRGWDEQYV. The DNA for the CDR3 is TGTGCCAGCAGCTCTAACAGGGGATGGGACGAGCAGTACGTC.

The chain's CDR3 is CASTPTGPDTEAFF. The CDR3 DNA reads as TGTGCCAGCACCCCAACAGGTCCGGACACTGAAGCTTTCTTT. This chain uses TRBV7-2 with TRBJ1-1; D perhaps matches TRBD1 (5 bases). V was trimmed by 7 bases and J by 3 bases, leaving 15 bases between them. CDR1 is SGHTA and CDR2 is FQGNSA in the germline V gene. This CDR3 is 14 amino acids long.